This T cell receptor beta chain appears in the sequencing data of a study of T cell responses to AZD1222 COVID-19 vaccine. Assay used: immunoSEQ multiplex PCR; TCRdb lists only in-frame clones, some missing. The repertoire holds approximately 110,000 clones, with roughly nine tenths as singletons. Details on this clone: Antigen specificity is unknown.

Whether given at about 4 or about 12 weeks, second doses were pooled. Study conclusions and caveats: Clonal diversity was possibly underestimated, and the donors were mostly white British, with more females. Nearly half of spike-specific TCRs reportedly target unmutated variant regions. Only 6 or 7 AZD1222 recipients tested seropositive at baseline.

Per germline, CDR1 SGHTA and CDR2 FQGNSA. Trimming took 5 bases from V and 4 from J; bases not matched to a gene: 1. The CDR3 runs to 12 residues. Sequencing used peripheral blood, obtained 28 days after the second AZD1222 dose. The chain carries TRBV7-2 and TRBJ1-2; 7 bases agree with TRBD1. This receptor was taken from an adult who received the AZD1222 COVID-19 vaccine. The CDR3 nucleotides are TGTGCCAGCAGCCGGGACAGCTATGGCTACACCTTC. Its translation: CASSRDSYGYTF.